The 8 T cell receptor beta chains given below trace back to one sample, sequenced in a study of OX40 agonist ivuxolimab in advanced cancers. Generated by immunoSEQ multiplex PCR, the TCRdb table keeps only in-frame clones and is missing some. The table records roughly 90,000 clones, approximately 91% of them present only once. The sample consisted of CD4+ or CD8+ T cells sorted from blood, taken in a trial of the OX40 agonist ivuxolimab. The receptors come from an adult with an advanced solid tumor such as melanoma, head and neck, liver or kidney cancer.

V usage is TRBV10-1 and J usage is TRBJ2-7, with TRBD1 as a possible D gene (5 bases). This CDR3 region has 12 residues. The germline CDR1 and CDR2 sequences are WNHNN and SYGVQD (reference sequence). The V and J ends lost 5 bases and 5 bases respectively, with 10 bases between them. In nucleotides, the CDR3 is TGCGCCAGCAGTCCAGGGCCCCACGAGCAGTACTTC. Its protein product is CASSPGPHEQYF.

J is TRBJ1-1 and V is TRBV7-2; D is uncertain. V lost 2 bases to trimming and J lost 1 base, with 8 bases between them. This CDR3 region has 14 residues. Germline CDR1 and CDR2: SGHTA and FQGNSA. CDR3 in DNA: TGTGCCAGCAGCTTATCCCCAGGGAACACTGAAGCTTTCTTT. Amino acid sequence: CASSLSPGNTEAFF.

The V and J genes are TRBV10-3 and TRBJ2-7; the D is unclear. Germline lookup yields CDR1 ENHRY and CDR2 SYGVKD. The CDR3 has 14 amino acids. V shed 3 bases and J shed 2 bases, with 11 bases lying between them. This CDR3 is CAISELAAPYEQYF. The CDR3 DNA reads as TGTGCCATCAGTGAATTGGCGGCCCCCTACGAGCAGTACTTC.

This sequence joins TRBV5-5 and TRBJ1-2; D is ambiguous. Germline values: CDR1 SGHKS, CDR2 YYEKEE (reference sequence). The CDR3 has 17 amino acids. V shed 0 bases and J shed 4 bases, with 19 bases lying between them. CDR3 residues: CASSLDGVLNWAYGYTF. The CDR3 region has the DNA TGTGCCAGCAGCTTGGATGGGGTTTTAAATTGGGCCTATGGCTACACCTTC.

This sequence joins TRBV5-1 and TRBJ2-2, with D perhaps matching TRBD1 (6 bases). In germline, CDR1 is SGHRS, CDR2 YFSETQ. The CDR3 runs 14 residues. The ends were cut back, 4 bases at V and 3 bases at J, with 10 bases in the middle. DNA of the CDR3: TGCGCCAGCAGCCCCGGACAGCACACCGGGGAGCTGTTTTTT. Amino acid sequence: CASSPGQHTGELFF.

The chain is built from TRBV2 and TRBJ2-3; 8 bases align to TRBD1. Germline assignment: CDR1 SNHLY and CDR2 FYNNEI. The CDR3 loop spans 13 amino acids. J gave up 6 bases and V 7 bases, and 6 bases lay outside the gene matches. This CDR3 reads CASNGQGMDTQYF. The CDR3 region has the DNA TGTGCCAGCAATGGACAGGGTATGGATACGCAGTATTTT.

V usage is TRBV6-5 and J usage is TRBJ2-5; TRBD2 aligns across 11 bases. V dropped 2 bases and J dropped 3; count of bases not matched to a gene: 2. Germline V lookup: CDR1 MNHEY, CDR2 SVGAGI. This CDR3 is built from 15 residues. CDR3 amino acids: CASSYPGLAEETQYF. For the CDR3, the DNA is TGTGCCAGCAGTTACCCGGGACTAGCGGAAGAGACCCAGTACTTC.

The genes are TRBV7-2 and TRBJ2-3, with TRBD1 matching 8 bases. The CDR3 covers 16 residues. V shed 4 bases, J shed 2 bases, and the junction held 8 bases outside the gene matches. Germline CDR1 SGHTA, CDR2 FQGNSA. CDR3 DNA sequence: TGTGCCAGCAGCTCAGGGGGCCATCTCCCCACAGATACGCAGTATTTT. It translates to CASSSGGHLPTDTQYF.